These T cell receptor beta chains were read from a single sample in a study of neoadjuvant anti-PD-1 for oral cavity cancer. The table came from immunoSEQ multiplex PCR; TCRdb's copy has only in-frame clones and leaves some out. Among some 40,000 clones listed, roughly 35% were seen once. Here the sequenced sample was tumor tissue, taken after nivolumab (anti-PD-1) treatment. These receptors came from a person aged 35-79 years with oral cavity squamous cell carcinoma. Both conserved end residues are part of each CDR3. D genes are given only for firm matches. Clone size, where shown, is once, few, many, or a class for clones that have expanded.

size: .
D: .
V: TRBV11-2
J: TRBJ2-7
CDR3: CASSLEQGRYEQYF
DNA: TGTGCCAGCAGCTTAGAACAGGGGAGGTACGAGCAGTACTTC

size: few
D: .
V: TRBV28
J: TRBJ1-5
CDR3: CASSWPTPQHF
DNA: TGTGCCAGCAGTTGGCCCACGCCCCAGCATTTT

size: .
D: .
V: TRBV30
J: TRBJ1-3
CDR3: CAWSGKLQIDGNTIYF
DNA: TGTGCCTGGAGTGGGAAACTGCAGATAGATGGAAACACCATATATTTT

size: .
D: TRBD1
V: TRBV7-9
J: TRBJ2-7
CDR3: CASSLGTGFYEQYF
DNA: TGTGCCAGCAGCTTAGGGACAGGGTTCTACGAGCAGTACTTC

size: many
D: .
V: TRBV27
J: TRBJ1-6
CDR3: CASSNNRNSPLHF
DNA: TGTGCCAGCAGTAATAACAGAAATTCACCCCTCCACTTT

size: .
D: .
V: TRBV28
J: TRBJ2-7
CDR3: CASSAVGQGNYEQYF
DNA: TGTGCCAGCAGTGCTGTGGGGCAGGGGAACTACGAGCAGTACTTC

size: few
D: .
V: TRBV4-1
J: TRBJ2-5
CDR3: CASSQDLAGARETQYF
DNA: TGCGCCAGCAGCCAAGATTTGGCGGGGGCTCGGGAGACCCAGTACTTC

size: .
D: .
V: TRBV27
J: TRBJ1-5
CDR3: CASRLDQRQPQHF
DNA: TGTGCCAGCAGACTGGACCAGCGACAGCCCCAGCATTTT

size: .
D: .
V: TRBV30
J: TRBJ1-3
CDR3: CAWGTPGSSGNTIYF
DNA: TGTGCCTGGGGAACCCCTGGAAGCTCTGGAAACACCATATATTTT

size: .
D: .
V: TRBV9
J: TRBJ2-1
CDR3: CASSPALSVYNEQFF
DNA: TGTGCCAGCAGCCCCGCCCTTAGCGTTTACAATGAGCAGTTCTTC

size: .
D: .
V: TRBV5-1
J: TRBJ2-3
CDR3: CASSTLVTDTQYF
DNA: TGCGCCAGCAGCACCCTAGTGACAGATACGCAGTATTTT

size: .
D: .
V: TRBV19
J: TRBJ2-6
CDR3: CASNPGAGANVLTF
DNA: TGTGCCAGTAATCCGGGAGCTGGGGCCAACGTCCTGACTTTC

size: many
D: TRBD1
V: TRBV15
J: TRBJ2-1
CDR3: CATRDRATYNEQFF
DNA: TGTGCCACCAGAGACAGGGCTACTTACAATGAGCAGTTCTTC

size: .
D: TRBD1
V: TRBV6-6
J: TRBJ2-1
CDR3: CASSYQGQSYNEQFF
DNA: TGTGCCAGCAGTTACCAGGGACAGTCATACAATGAGCAGTTCTTC

size: few
D: TRBD1
V: TRBV14
J: TRBJ1-1
CDR3: CASSHYGQGSSTEAFF
DNA: TGTGCCAGCAGCCACTATGGACAGGGAAGTTCCACTGAAGCTTTCTTT

size: once
D: TRBD1
V: TRBV6-1
J: TRBJ1-1
CDR3: CASSEDRGDTEAFF
DNA: TGTGCCAGCAGTGAAGACAGGGGGGACACTGAAGCTTTCTTT

size: few
D: .
V: TRBV6-5
J: TRBJ2-7
CDR3: CASSSLGTREQYF
DNA: TGTGCCAGCAGCTCCCTAGGGACTCGGGAGCAGTACTTC

size: many
D: .
V: TRBV6-1
J: TRBJ1-2
CDR3: CASGGYGYGYTF
DNA: TGTGCCAGCGGTGGATATGGCTATGGCTACACCTTC

size: many
D: TRBD2
V: TRBV6-4
J: TRBJ2-7
CDR3: CASSPIRPLAGITLEQYF
DNA: TGTGCCAGCAGCCCCATACGCCCCCTAGCGGGGATTACCCTCGAGCAGTACTTC

size: few
D: TRBD2
V: TRBV6-5
J: TRBJ2-1
CDR3: CASSGTSSAEQFF
DNA: TGTGCCAGCAGTGGGACTAGTTCGGCTGAGCAGTTCTTC

size: few
D: TRBD2
V: TRBV11-2
J: TRBJ2-7
CDR3: CASSSGPRGSSYEQYF
DNA: TGTGCCAGCAGCTCCGGGCCGCGGGGGAGCTCCTACGAGCAGTACTTC

size: .
D: .
V: TRBV5-1
J: TRBJ1-6
CDR3: CASRSEGNGNSPLHF
DNA: TGCGCCAGCAGGTCCGAAGGGAACGGTAATTCACCCCTCCACTTT

size: .
D: .
V: TRBV7-2
J: TRBJ1-5
CDR3: CASSLEENQPQHF
DNA: TGTGCCAGCAGCTTAGAGGAAAATCAGCCCCAGCATTTT

size: .
D: .
V: TRBV11-2
J: TRBJ2-3
CDR3: CASSPTTSTDTQYF
DNA: TGTGCCAGCAGCCCGACAACTAGCACAGATACGCAGTATTTT

size: .
D: .
V: TRBV5-1
J: TRBJ2-6
CDR3: CASSLRGPGANVLTF
DNA: TGCGCCAGCAGCTTGCGGGGTCCCGGGGCCAACGTCCTGACTTTC

size: .
D: .
V: TRBV11-2
J: TRBJ1-2
CDR3: CASSLIPGHGYTF
DNA: TGTGCCAGCAGCTTAATCCCAGGCCATGGCTACACCTTC

size: few
D: .
V: TRBV18
J: TRBJ2-3
CDR3: CASSPQGYDFSTDTQYF
DNA: TGTGCCAGCTCACCTCAGGGATATGACTTTAGCACAGATACGCAGTATTTT

size: once
D: TRBD1
V: TRBV5-8
J: TRBJ2-6
CDR3: CASREKGAYMTGANVLTF
DNA: TGTGCCAGCAGAGAGAAGGGGGCCTATATGACTGGGGCCAACGTCCTGACTTTC

size: .
D: .
V: TRBV5-1
J: TRBJ2-7
CDR3: CASSPGDWGGVREQYF
DNA: TGCGCCAGCAGCCCGGGGGACTGGGGTGGGGTTCGCGAGCAGTACTTC

size: .
D: .
V: TRBV28
J: TRBJ2-5
CDR3: CASSPARREKETQYF
DNA: TGTGCCAGCAGTCCCGCGCGTCGCGAAAAGGAGACCCAGTACTTC

size: .
D: .
V: TRBV11-2
J: TRBJ1-6
CDR3: CASSFPGSPLHF
DNA: TGTGCCAGCAGCTTTCCGGGTTCACCCCTCCACTTT

size: few
D: .
V: TRBV2
J: TRBJ1-2
CDR3: CASSVRAGGSYGYTF
DNA: TGTGCCAGCAGTGTCCGCGCGGGGGGGTCCTATGGCTACACCTTC

size: many
D: .
V: TRBV20-1
J: TRBJ1-4
CDR3: CSATTYEKLFF
DNA: TGCAGTGCAACCACGTATGAAAAACTGTTTTTT

size: few
D: .
V: TRBV28
J: TRBJ2-3
CDR3: CALGLITDTQYF
DNA: TGTGCCCTGGGCCTCATCACAGATACGCAGTATTTT

size: .
D: .
V: TRBV4-1
J: TRBJ2-3
CDR3: CASSPLVLADTQYF
DNA: TGCGCCAGCAGCCCTCTAGTCTTGGCAGATACGCAGTATTTT

size: many
D: .
V: TRBV6-5
J: TRBJ1-5
CDR3: CASSGRNQPQHF
DNA: TGTGCCAGCAGTGGACGCAATCAGCCCCAGCATTTT

size: .
D: TRBD1
V: TRBV28
J: TRBJ2-7
CDR3: CASSLPGQAFSSYEQYF
DNA: TGTGCCAGCAGTCTGCCGGGACAGGCTTTCTCCTCCTACGAGCAGTACTTC

size: few
D: .
V: TRBV5-1
J: TRBJ2-1
CDR3: CASSPTVGYEQFF
DNA: TGCGCCAGCAGCCCGACAGTGGGCTATGAGCAGTTCTTC

size: .
D: TRBD1
V: TRBV5-1
J: TRBJ2-7
CDR3: CASSLTGTGTREQYF
DNA: TGCGCCAGCAGCTTAACCGGGACAGGGACTCGCGAGCAGTACTTC

size: .
D: TRBD2
V: TRBV11-3
J: TRBJ2-1
CDR3: CASSLGLASNEQFF
DNA: TGTGCCAGCAGCTTAGGACTAGCTAGTAATGAGCAGTTCTTC

size: many
D: TRBD2
V: TRBV28
J: TRBJ2-7
CDR3: CASSSLGLAGYEQYF
DNA: TGTGCCAGCAGTAGCTTAGGACTAGCGGGCTACGAGCAGTACTTC

size: .
D: TRBD1
V: TRBV6-5
J: TRBJ1-2
CDR3: CASSEQGGYHGYTF
DNA: TGTGCCAGCAGCGAGCAGGGGGGGTACCATGGCTACACCTTC

size: .
D: .
V: TRBV11-3
J: TRBJ1-1
CDR3: CASSSGQGGEAFF
DNA: TGTGCCAGCAGCTCTGGGCAGGGCGGTGAAGCTTTCTTT

size: .
D: TRBD2
V: TRBV6-1
J: TRBJ2-3
CDR3: CASSEKGGGDTQYF
DNA: TGTGCCAGCAGTGAAAAGGGCGGGGGGGATACGCAGTATTTT

size: many
D: TRBD2
V: TRBV6-1
J: TRBJ2-7
CDR3: CASSESGSPSYEQYF
DNA: TGTGCCAGCAGTGAAAGCGGGAGCCCCTCCTACGAGCAGTACTTC

size: .
D: .
V: TRBV7-9
J: TRBJ2-1
CDR3: CASSAMGGSYNEQFF
DNA: TGTGCCAGCAGCGCAATGGGGGGATCCTACAATGAGCAGTTCTTC

size: .
D: .
V: TRBV30
J: TRBJ2-2
CDR3: CAWRDFPTNTGELFF
DNA: TGTGCCTGGCGGGACTTCCCTACAAACACCGGGGAGCTGTTTTTT

size: .
D: TRBD1
V: TRBV6-6
J: TRBJ1-2
CDR3: CASSPPQTGGRGYTF
DNA: TGTGCCAGCAGCCCCCCCCAGACAGGGGGCCGTGGCTACACCTTC

size: many
D: TRBD1
V: TRBV5-4
J: TRBJ2-6
CDR3: CASSSSGTGPSGANVLTF
DNA: TGTGCCAGCAGCTCATCCGGGACAGGCCCCTCTGGGGCCAACGTCCTGACTTTC

size: .
D: TRBD2
V: TRBV2
J: TRBJ2-2
CDR3: CASSLAGDNTGELFF
DNA: TGTGCCAGCAGTCTAGCGGGAGATAACACCGGGGAGCTGTTTTTT

size: .
D: TRBD1
V: TRBV5-6
J: TRBJ2-3
CDR3: CASSLRTGPQTDTQYF
DNA: TGTGCCAGCAGCCTCCGGACAGGGCCACAGACGGATACGCAGTATTTT

size: many
D: .
V: TRBV7-2
J: TRBJ1-2
CDR3: CASSLILNGYTF
DNA: TGTGCCAGCAGCTTGATATTAAATGGCTACACCTTC

size: few
D: .
V: TRBV7-3
J: TRBJ2-1
CDR3: CASSYSRGDEQFF
DNA: TGTGCCAGCAGCTACTCCAGGGGTGATGAGCAGTTCTTC